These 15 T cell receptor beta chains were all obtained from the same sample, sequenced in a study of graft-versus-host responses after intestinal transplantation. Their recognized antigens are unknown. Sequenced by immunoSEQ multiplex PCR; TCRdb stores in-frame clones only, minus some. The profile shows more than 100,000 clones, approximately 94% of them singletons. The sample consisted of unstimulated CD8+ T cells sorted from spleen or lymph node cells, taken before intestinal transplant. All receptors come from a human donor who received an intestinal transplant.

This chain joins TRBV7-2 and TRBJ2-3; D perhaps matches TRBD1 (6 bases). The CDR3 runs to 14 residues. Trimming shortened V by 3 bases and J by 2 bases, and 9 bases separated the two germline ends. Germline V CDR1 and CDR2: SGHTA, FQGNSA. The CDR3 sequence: CASSFGQHTDTQYF. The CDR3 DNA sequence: TGTGCCAGCAGCTTTGGACAGCACACAGATACGCAGTATTTT.

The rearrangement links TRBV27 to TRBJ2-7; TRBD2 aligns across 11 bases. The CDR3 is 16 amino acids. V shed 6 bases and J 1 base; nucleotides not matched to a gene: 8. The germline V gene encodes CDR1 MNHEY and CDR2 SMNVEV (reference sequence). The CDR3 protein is CASRITSGGPSYEQYF. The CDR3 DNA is TGTGCCAGCAGAATTACTAGCGGGGGCCCGTCCTACGAGCAGTACTTC.

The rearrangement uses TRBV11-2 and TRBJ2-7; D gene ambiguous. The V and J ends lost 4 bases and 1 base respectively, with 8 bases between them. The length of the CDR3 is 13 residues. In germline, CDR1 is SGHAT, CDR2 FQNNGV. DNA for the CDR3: TGTGCCAGCAGCTGGAGAGGATCCTACGAGCAGTACTTC. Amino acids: CASSWRGSYEQYF. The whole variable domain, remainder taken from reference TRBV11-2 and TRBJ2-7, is EAGVAQSPRYKIIEKRQSVAFWCNPISGHATLYWYQQILGQGPKLLIQFQNNGVVDDSQLPKDRFSAERLKGVDSTLKIQPAKLEDSAVYLCASSWRGSYEQYFGPGTRLTVT.

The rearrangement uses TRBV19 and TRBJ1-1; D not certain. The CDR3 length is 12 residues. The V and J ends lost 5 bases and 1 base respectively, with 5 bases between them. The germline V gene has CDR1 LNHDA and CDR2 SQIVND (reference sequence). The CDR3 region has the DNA TGTGCCAGTAGTTATAGGAACACTGAAGCTTTCTTT. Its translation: CASSYRNTEAFF.

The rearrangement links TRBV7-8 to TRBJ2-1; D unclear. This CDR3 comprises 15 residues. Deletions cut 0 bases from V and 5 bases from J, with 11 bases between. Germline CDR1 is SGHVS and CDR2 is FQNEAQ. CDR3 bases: TGTGCCAGCAGCTTAGCGGGCCAGGCCAACAATGAGCAGTTCTTC. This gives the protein CASSLAGQANNEQFF.

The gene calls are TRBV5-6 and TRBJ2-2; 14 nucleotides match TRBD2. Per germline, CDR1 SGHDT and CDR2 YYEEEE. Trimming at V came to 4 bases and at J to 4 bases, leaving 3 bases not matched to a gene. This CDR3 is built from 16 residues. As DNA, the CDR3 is TGTGCCAGCAGCGGACTAGCGGGGGGACCCACCGGGGAGCTGTTTTTT. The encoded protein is CASSGLAGGPTGELFF.

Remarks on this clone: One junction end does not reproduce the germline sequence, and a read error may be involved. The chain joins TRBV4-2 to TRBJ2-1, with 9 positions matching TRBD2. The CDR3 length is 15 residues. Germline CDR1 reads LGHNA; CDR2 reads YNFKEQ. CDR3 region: CASNQEEGGGGVQVF. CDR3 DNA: TGTGCCAGCAACCAAGAGGAGGGAGGCGGGGGGGTGCAGGTCTTC.

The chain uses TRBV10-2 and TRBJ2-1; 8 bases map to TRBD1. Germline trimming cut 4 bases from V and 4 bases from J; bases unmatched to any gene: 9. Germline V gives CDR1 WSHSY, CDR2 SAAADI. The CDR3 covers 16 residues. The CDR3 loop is CASSARLDRDYNEQFF. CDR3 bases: TGCGCCAGCAGTGCCCGTCTGGACAGGGATTACAATGAGCAGTTCTTC.

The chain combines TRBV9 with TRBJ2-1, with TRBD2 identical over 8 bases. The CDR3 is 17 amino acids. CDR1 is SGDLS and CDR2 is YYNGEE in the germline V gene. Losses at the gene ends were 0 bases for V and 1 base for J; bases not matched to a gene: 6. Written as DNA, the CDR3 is TGTGCCAGCAGCGTAGAGCCACTAGCGGTTTCCTACAATGAGCAGTTCTTC. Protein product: CASSVEPLAVSYNEQFF.

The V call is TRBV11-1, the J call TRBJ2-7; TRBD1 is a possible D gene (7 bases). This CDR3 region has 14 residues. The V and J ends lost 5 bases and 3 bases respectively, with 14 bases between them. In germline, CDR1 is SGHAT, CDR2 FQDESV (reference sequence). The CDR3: CASSQGGLVYEQYF. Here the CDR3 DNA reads TGTGCCAGCAGCCAGGGGGGCCTTGTCTACGAGCAGTACTTC.

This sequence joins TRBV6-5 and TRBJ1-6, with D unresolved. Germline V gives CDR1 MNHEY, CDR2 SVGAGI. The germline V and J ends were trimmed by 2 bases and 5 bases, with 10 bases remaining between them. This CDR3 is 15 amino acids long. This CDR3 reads CASSYVLRNNSPLHF. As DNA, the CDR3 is TGTGCCAGCAGTTACGTACTCCGGAATAATTCACCCCTCCACTTT.

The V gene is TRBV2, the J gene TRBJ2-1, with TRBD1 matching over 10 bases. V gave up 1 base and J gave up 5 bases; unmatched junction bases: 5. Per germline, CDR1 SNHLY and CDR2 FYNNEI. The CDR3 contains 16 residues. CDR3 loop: CASSEEGQGINNEQFF. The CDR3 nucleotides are TGTGCCAGCAGTGAAGAGGGACAGGGGATCAACAATGAGCAGTTCTTC.

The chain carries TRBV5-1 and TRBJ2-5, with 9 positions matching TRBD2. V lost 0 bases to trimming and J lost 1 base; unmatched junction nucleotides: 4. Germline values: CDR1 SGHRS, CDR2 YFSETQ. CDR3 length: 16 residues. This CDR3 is CASSLVPSGAQETQYF. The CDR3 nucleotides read TGCGCCAGCAGCTTGGTTCCTAGCGGGGCCCAAGAGACCCAGTACTTC.

For the CDR3, the DNA is TGTGCCAGTAGTCACCTGTCGTCGGGGAGCAATCAGCCCCAGCATTTT. Translated: CASSHLSSGSNQPQHF. V and J are TRBV19 and TRBJ1-5; no clear D. Between the trimmed V and J ends, which lost 5 bases and 1 base, there was a span of 15 bases. This CDR3 has 16 residues. Germline CDR1 and CDR2: LNHDA and SQIVND (reference sequence). Full variable domain (outside the CDR3, taken from reference TRBV19 and TRBJ1-5): DGGITQSPKYLFRKEGQNVTLSCEQNLNHDAMYWYRQDPGQGLRLIYYSQIVNDFQKGDIAEGYSVSREKKESFPLTVTSAQKNPTAFYLCASSHLSSGSNQPQHFGDGTRLSIL.

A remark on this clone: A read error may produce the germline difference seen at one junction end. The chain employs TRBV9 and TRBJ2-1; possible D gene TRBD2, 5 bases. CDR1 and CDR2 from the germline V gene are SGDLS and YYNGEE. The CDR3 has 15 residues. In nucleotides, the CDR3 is TGTGCCAGCAGCTACGGTGGCGGGTCCTCCAATGAGCAGTTCTTC. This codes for CASSYGGGSSNEQFF.